The rows below give T cell receptor beta chains drawn from one sample of a study of blood T cells in healthy people across ages. TCRdb used MiXCR to reprocess the 5' RACE reads, holding one entry per CDR3 protein. Among approximately 2,000,000 distinct CDR3 sequences listed, about two fifths were seen once. Sequencing input: blood. These receptors were collected from a human donor in good health. The CDR3 runs from the conserved cysteine through the conserved F or W. The order of the fields is clone size, V gene, J gene, CDR3 length, D gene, CDR3 DNA, CDR3 protein. A D gene is named only where the DNA matches it firmly. For some rows the clone size is stated as once, few or many, or as a class when expanded; others skip it.

clone size: few; V gene: TRBV5-1; J gene: TRBJ2-1; CDR3 length: 17; D gene: NA; CDR3 DNA: TGCGCCAGCAGCTTGGCCAAGTTGAATGTGCCCTACAATGAGCAGTTCTTC; CDR3 protein: CASSLAKLNVPYNEQFF
clone size: NA; V gene: TRBV24-1; J gene: TRBJ1-2; CDR3 length: 18; D gene: NA; CDR3 DNA: TGTGCCACCAGTGACCAGAGGGGAGGCAGCCATGACATCTTTGGCTACACCTTC; CDR3 protein: CATSDQRGGSHDIFGYTF
clone size: NA; V gene: TRBV29-1; J gene: TRBJ1-1; CDR3 length: 13; D gene: NA; CDR3 DNA: TGCAGCGCGACGGAGGTAATAAAGGCTGAAGCTTTCTTT; CDR3 protein: CSATEVIKAEAFF
clone size: many; V gene: TRBV5-6; J gene: TRBJ1-5; CDR3 length: 15; D gene: NA; CDR3 DNA: TGTGCCAGCAGCTTGGGGCAGGTGCGCAATCAGCCCCAGCATTTT; CDR3 protein: CASSLGQVRNQPQHF
clone size: few; V gene: TRBV10-3; J gene: TRBJ1-1; CDR3 length: 15; D gene: NA; CDR3 DNA: TGTGCCATCAGTGAGTCGACCGCCTTGAACACTGAAGCTTTCTTT; CDR3 protein: CAISESTALNTEAFF
clone size: few; V gene: TRBV13; J gene: TRBJ2-3; CDR3 length: 16; D gene: NA; CDR3 DNA: TGTGCCAGCACCCCTTCATCCTGGGTGAACACAGATACGCAGTATTTT; CDR3 protein: CASTPSSWVNTDTQYF
clone size: few; V gene: TRBV5-1; J gene: TRBJ2-1; CDR3 length: 17; D gene: TRBD2; CDR3 DNA: TGCGCCAGCAGCTTACCACGAGCGGGGGGGCCTGACAATGAGCAGTTCTTC; CDR3 protein: CASSLPRAGGPDNEQFF
clone size: few; V gene: TRBV29-1; J gene: TRBJ2-1; CDR3 length: 14; D gene: TRBD1; CDR3 DNA: TGCAGCGCCTTCACAGGGGGCGTAAACAATGAGCAGTTCTTC; CDR3 protein: CSAFTGGVNNEQFF
clone size: NA; V gene: TRBV12-3/TRBV12-4; J gene: TRBJ2-7; CDR3 length: 14; D gene: NA; CDR3 DNA: TGTGCCAGCAGTCCAGAAGACAGGAGCGACGAGCAGTACTTC; CDR3 protein: CASSPEDRSDEQYF
clone size: NA; V gene: TRBV20-1; J gene: TRBJ2-3; CDR3 length: 14; D gene: TRBD2; CDR3 DNA: TGCAGTACCCGACTAGCGGGGTATCCAGATACGCAGTATTTT; CDR3 protein: CSTRLAGYPDTQYF
clone size: NA; V gene: TRBV7-9; J gene: TRBJ1-5; CDR3 length: 13; D gene: NA; CDR3 DNA: TGTGCCAGCAGCTTTTATGGCAATCAGCCCCAGCATTTT; CDR3 protein: CASSFYGNQPQHF
clone size: NA; V gene: TRBV10-3; J gene: TRBJ2-7; CDR3 length: 14; D gene: NA; CDR3 DNA: TGTGCCATCAGTGAGTCGACTCGAGGGGACGAGCAGTACTTC; CDR3 protein: CAISESTRGDEQYF
clone size: NA; V gene: TRBV9; J gene: TRBJ2-5; CDR3 length: 16; D gene: NA; CDR3 DNA: TGTGCCAGCAGCGTAGAACCAGTGCCAAGTCAAGAGACCCAGTACTTC; CDR3 protein: CASSVEPVPSQETQYF
clone size: NA; V gene: TRBV5-1; J gene: TRBJ1-2; CDR3 length: 13; D gene: NA; CDR3 DNA: TGCGCCAGCAGCGTTATGGATAACTATGGCTACACCTTC; CDR3 protein: CASSVMDNYGYTF
clone size: NA; V gene: TRBV12-3/TRBV12-4; J gene: TRBJ2-3; CDR3 length: 15; D gene: NA; CDR3 DNA: TGTGCCAGCAGTTTAGGAGGGGCACACACAGATACGCAGTATTTT; CDR3 protein: CASSLGGAHTDTQYF
clone size: NA; V gene: TRBV7-9; J gene: TRBJ1-5; CDR3 length: 15; D gene: TRBD1; CDR3 DNA: TGTGCCAGCAGCCCCCGGGACAGGGGGTATGGGCCCCAGCATTTT; CDR3 protein: CASSPRDRGYGPQHF
clone size: NA; V gene: TRBV12-3/TRBV12-4; J gene: TRBJ2-5; CDR3 length: 16; D gene: TRBD1; CDR3 DNA: TGTGCCAGCAGTACTGGACAGGAGTCGTCAGGAGAGACCCAGTACTTC; CDR3 protein: CASSTGQESSGETQYF
clone size: few; V gene: TRBV29-1; J gene: TRBJ1-2; CDR3 length: 13; D gene: TRBD1; CDR3 DNA: TGCAGCGTTGTGGGGGGACAGAGCTATGGCTACACCTTC; CDR3 protein: CSVVGGQSYGYTF
clone size: NA; V gene: TRBV7-3; J gene: TRBJ1-1; CDR3 length: 15; D gene: NA; CDR3 DNA: TGTGCCAGCAGCGACTCTCCGGGAATCGGCACTGAAGCTTTCTTT; CDR3 protein: CASSDSPGIGTEAFF
clone size: NA; V gene: TRBV7-6; J gene: TRBJ1-2; CDR3 length: 15; D gene: TRBD1; CDR3 DNA: TGTGCCAGCAGCTTGGGGACAGGGCCCGCTGAGGGCTACACCTTC; CDR3 protein: CASSLGTGPAEGYTF
clone size: NA; V gene: TRBV2; J gene: TRBJ2-7; CDR3 length: 15; D gene: TRBD2; CDR3 DNA: TGTGCCAGCAGTGAAGCGGGACTAGCGAGGATCGAGCAGTACTTC; CDR3 protein: CASSEAGLARIEQYF
clone size: NA; V gene: TRBV5-5; J gene: TRBJ2-5; CDR3 length: 13; D gene: NA; CDR3 DNA: TGTGCCAGCAGCTCAGGATCCCGCGGAATCCAGTACTTC; CDR3 protein: CASSSGSRGIQYF
clone size: NA; V gene: TRBV28; J gene: TRBJ2-5; CDR3 length: 14; D gene: TRBD2; CDR3 DNA: TGTGCCAGCAGTTTGCCCGGGACCGGGCGGGAGCAGTACTTC; CDR3 protein: CASSLPGTGREQYF
clone size: few; V gene: TRBV20-1; J gene: TRBJ1-1; CDR3 length: 15; D gene: TRBD1; CDR3 DNA: TGCAGTGCTAGAGTTCCCTCCGGGACAGGAGACGAAGCTTTCTTT; CDR3 protein: CSARVPSGTGDEAFF
clone size: NA; V gene: TRBV6-7; J gene: TRBJ2-1; CDR3 length: 14; D gene: NA; CDR3 DNA: TGTGCCAGCAGTCCGATGACCCCCTACAATGAGCAGTTCTTC; CDR3 protein: CASSPMTPYNEQFF
clone size: many; V gene: TRBV4-2; J gene: TRBJ2-7; CDR3 length: 16; D gene: NA; CDR3 DNA: TGTGCCAGCAGCCAAGTAAGGGCTTCCCTTTCCTACGAGCAGTACTTC; CDR3 protein: CASSQVRASLSYEQYF
clone size: once; V gene: TRBV28; J gene: TRBJ2-7; CDR3 length: 16; D gene: TRBD1; CDR3 DNA: TGTGCCAGCAGTTTCCAATACAGGGGGGCCCTCTACGAGCAGTACTTC; CDR3 protein: CASSFQYRGALYEQYF
clone size: NA; V gene: TRBV4-2; J gene: TRBJ1-2; CDR3 length: 14; D gene: NA; CDR3 DNA: TGTGCCAGCAGCCAAGCTCGGCAGGGGTCTGGCTACACCTTC; CDR3 protein: CASSQARQGSGYTF